The source of this TCR beta chain is a study of beta chain features in type 1 diabetes. Study-level points and caveats: The naive, central memory and Treg TCRB repertoires looked more alike in patients than they did in healthy donors. For Type 1 diabetes patients, all four CD4+ subsets carried TCRB CDR3s that were moderately but significantly shorter.

CD4+ cells of the naive, central memory, regulatory and stem cell-like memory types were sorted via CD45RO/CCR7/CD25/CD127/CD95/CD27. Trimming cost V 1 base and J 4 bases; bases outside gene matches: 9. There are 17 residues in the CDR3. Germline assignment: CDR1 KGHSH and CDR2 LQKENI. With regard to this clone: As yet, its antigen is unknown.

The study reverse transcribed the entire isolated RNA, so it sequenced expressed TCRB transcripts. Data came from immunoSEQ multiplex PCR; TCRdb stores just in-frame clones and leaves some out. The sample lists some 640,000 clones, 11% to 15% seen once, with 0.03% to 0.045% in the top ten. Input material: naive CD4+ T cells from blood. The rearrangement uses TRBV18 and TRBJ2-5; 10 bases are shared with TRBD2. This receptor was identified in a man between 18 and 35 years old with type 1 diabetes. CDR3 loop: CASSPLLAGVTSETQYF. The DNA for the CDR3 is TGTGCCAGCTCACCACTCCTAGCGGGGGTGACTTCAGAGACCCAGTACTTC. Filled out from reference TRBV18 and TRBJ2-5, the complete variable domain reads NAGVMQNPRHLVRRRGQEARLRCSPMKGHSHVYWYRQLPEEGLKFMVYLQKENIIDESGMPKERFSAEFPKEGPSILRIQQVVRGDSAAYFCASSPLLAGVTSETQYFGPGTRLLVL.